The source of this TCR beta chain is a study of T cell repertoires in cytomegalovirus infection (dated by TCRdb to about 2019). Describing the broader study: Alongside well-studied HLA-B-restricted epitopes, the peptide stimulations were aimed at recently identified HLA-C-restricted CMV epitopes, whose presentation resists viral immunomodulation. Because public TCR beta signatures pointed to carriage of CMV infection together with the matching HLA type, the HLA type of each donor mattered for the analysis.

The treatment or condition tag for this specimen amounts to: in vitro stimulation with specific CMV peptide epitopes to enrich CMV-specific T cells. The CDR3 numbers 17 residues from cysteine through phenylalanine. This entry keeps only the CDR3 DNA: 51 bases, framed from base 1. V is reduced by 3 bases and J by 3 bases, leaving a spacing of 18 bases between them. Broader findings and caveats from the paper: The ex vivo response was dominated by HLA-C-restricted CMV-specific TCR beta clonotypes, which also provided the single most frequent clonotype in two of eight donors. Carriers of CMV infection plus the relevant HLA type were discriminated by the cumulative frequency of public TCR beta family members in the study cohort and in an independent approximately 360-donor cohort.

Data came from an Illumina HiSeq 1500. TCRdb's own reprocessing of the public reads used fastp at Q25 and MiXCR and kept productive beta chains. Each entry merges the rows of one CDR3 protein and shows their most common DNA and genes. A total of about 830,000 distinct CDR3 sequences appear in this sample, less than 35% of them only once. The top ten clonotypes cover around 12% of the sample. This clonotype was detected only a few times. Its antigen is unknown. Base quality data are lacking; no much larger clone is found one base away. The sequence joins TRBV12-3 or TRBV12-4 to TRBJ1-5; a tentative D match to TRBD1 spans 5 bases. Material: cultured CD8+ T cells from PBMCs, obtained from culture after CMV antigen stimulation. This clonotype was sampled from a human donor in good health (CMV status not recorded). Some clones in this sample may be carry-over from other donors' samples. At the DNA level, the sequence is TGTGCCAGCAGTTTGAGATGGGGGGACGGATACAATCAGCCCCAGCATTTT. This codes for CASSLRWGDGYNQPQHF.